This TCR beta chain was profiled in a study of T cells in narcolepsy. Looking at the study overall: Patients with NT1 or NT2 and healthy control donors were enrolled. General observations from the study: Some memory CD4+ repertoires had no autoreactive clone sequences. Autoreactive clonotypes reportedly recurred in blood of same and different patients, not controls. Comparing one patient's CSF and blood CD4+ clonotypes highlighted HCRT- and TRIB2-specific autoreactive clonotypes.

TCRdb keeps only in-frame clones here, not all; method: immunoSEQ multiplex PCR. Of about 24,000 clones in the sample, 80% to 85% were seen once. The CDR3 covers 17 residues. Germline V gene lookup returns CDR1 SGHRS and CDR2 YFSETQ. Losses at the gene ends were 4 bases for V and 0 bases for J; bases not matched to a gene: 9. As concerns this clone: Antigen specificity is unknown.

Sequenced sample: memory (CD45RA-) CD4+ T cells from blood. V is TRBV5-1 and J is TRBJ1-3, with TRBD1 matching over 8 bases. The origin of this receptor is a human donor in good health. The CDR3 sequence: CASSRLDRGASGNTIYF. As DNA, the CDR3 is TGCGCCAGCAGCCGACTCGACAGGGGCGCCTCTGGAAACACCATATATTTT.